The rows below give T cell receptor beta chains drawn from one sample of a study of cytomegalovirus exposure and HLA in healthy donors. TCRdb keeps only in-frame clones here, not all; method: immunoSEQ multiplex PCR. The sample shows 160,000 or so clones, 65% to 85% of them seen only once. Material for sequencing was PBMCs. The receptor source for this set is a male donor in good health and CMV-seropositive. The CDR3 runs from the conserved cysteine through the conserved F or W. Fields, in order: clone size, J gene, D gene, V gene, CDR3 DNA, CDR3 protein. A D gene is named only where the DNA matches it firmly. Clone size appears in some rows only: once, few, many, or a class for an expanded clone.

>.|TRBJ1-3|.|TRBV28
TGTGCCAGCAGTTCAGCAGGGGATGGAAACACCATATATTTT
CASSSAGDGNTIYF
>once|TRBJ2-7|TRBD1|TRBV29-1
TGCAGCGTTGAAGATGCCCGGGACAGGAGTCCCTACGAGCAGTACTTC
CSVEDARDRSPYEQYF
>.|TRBJ1-2|TRBD1|TRBV29-1
TGCAGCGTCAAATTGGACAGGGGGCTCTATGGCTACACCTTC
CSVKLDRGLYGYTF
>.|TRBJ2-7|.|TRBV7-8
TGTGCCAGCAGCTTAGCGCGGGCAGACTACGAGCAGTACTTC
CASSLARADYEQYF
>once|TRBJ2-2|.|TRBV29-1
TGCAGCGTTGGCCAGGTGAACACCGGGGAGCTGTTTTTT
CSVGQVNTGELFF
>.|TRBJ2-7|.|TRBV5-1
TGCGCCAGCAGCCCCGACTTCGCCTACGAGCAGTACTTC
CASSPDFAYEQYF
>once|TRBJ2-5|TRBD2|TRBV7-7
TGTGCTAGCAGCCAGGTTGAGGGAGGGGAGACCCAGTACTTC
CASSQVEGGETQYF
>once|TRBJ2-1|.|TRBV29-1
TGCAGCGTTGTTGGGGGGAGTAGCGATGAGCAGTTCTTC
CSVVGGSSDEQFF
>once|TRBJ2-1|TRBD2|TRBV29-1
TGCAGCGTTGACGCGACAACTAGCGGATCCTACAATGAGCAGTTCTTC
CSVDATTSGSYNEQFF
>.|TRBJ2-1|TRBD2|TRBV11-3
TGTGCCAGCAGCTTAGGGCGGGAGGGCCAAAATGAGCAGTTCTTC
CASSLGREGQNEQFF
>.|TRBJ2-1|.|TRBV12-5
TGTGCTAGTGGTTTTGGACTCCTTACTAGCTCCTACAATGAGCAGTTCTTC
CASGFGLLTSSYNEQFF
>.|TRBJ2-3|.|TRBV12-2
TGTGCAAGTCGCTTTTCGGGGGTCACAGATACGCAGTATTTT
CASRFSGVTDTQYF
>.|TRBJ2-7|TRBD2|TRBV28
TGTGCCAGCAGTTTCCTTCTCACTAGCGGGAGTACCTTTGGGTACGAGCAGTACTTC
CASSFLLTSGSTFGYEQYF
>.|TRBJ2-2|.|TRBV30
TGTGCCTGGAGTTCAGGATACGGGGAGCTGTTTTTT
CAWSSGYGELFF
>.|TRBJ2-2|.|TRBV19
TGTGCCAGTAGTATAGACTACCACTTCGCGAACACCGGGGAGCTGTTTTTT
CASSIDYHFANTGELFF
>.|TRBJ1-5|.|TRBV28
TGTGCCACCATGACAGTGAGAATTCAGCCCCAGCATTTT
CATMTVRIQPQHF
>few|TRBJ2-1|.|TRBV27
TGTGCCAGCAGGGATAGGTGGAGCTCCTACAATGAGCAGTTCTTC
CASRDRWSSYNEQFF
>.|TRBJ1-4|TRBD1|TRBV5-1
TGCGCCAGCAGCTCCGGACAGGGGCGAAATGAAAAACTGTTTTTT
CASSSGQGRNEKLFF
>.|TRBJ2-7|.|TRBV7-2
TGTGCCAGCAGCAGGAGGGAGTCACTGCAGCCCTACGAGCAGTACTTC
CASSRRESLQPYEQYF
>.|TRBJ2-7|.|TRBV9
TGTGCCAGCAGCGTAGGCACTACGGGCGAGCAGTACTTC
CASSVGTTGEQYF